Below are 15 T cell receptor beta chains sequenced from a single sample in a study of identical twins. TCRdb reprocessed the 5' RACE reads with MiXCR, giving one entry per CDR3 protein. The sample contains 600,000 to 700,000 distinct CDR3 sequences, about 20% of which appear only once. The same data also contributed to another study, on T cells expressing NK-cell markers.

Sequenced sample: PBMCs. The receptor set was obtained from a woman between 18 and 29 years old in good health.

There are a few counts of this clonotype. The chain employs TRBV20-1 and TRBJ1-2; 8 nucleotides match TRBD1. Losses at the gene ends were 1 base for V and 2 bases for J; bases not matched to a gene: 3. CDR3 length equals 14 residues. CDR1 is DFQATT and CDR2 is SNEGSKA in the germline V gene (reference sequence). The CDR3 bases are TGCAGTGCTAGAGCCGGGACAGGAAACTATGGCTACACCTTC. This sequence encodes CSARAGTGNYGYTF.

The chain joins TRBV5-1 to TRBJ2-5, with D hard to call. CDR3 length: 14 residues. The germline CDR1 and CDR2 sequences are SGHRS and YFSETQ. The V end was cut by 1 base, the J end by 0 bases, with 7 bases between. CDR3 residues: CASSLIRHQETQYF. The CDR3 bases are TGCGCCAGCAGCTTGATACGGCACCAAGAGACCCAGTACTTC.

Only a few counts were recorded for this clonotype. The V call is TRBV20-1, the J call TRBJ2-7; D is unresolved. The CDR3 totals 14 residues. CDR1 and CDR2 from the germline V gene are DFQATT and SNEGSKA (reference sequence). The germline V and J ends were trimmed by 1 base and 6 bases, with 16 bases remaining between them. The chain's CDR3 is CSARGHSPSLEQYF. CDR3 sequence (DNA): TGCAGTGCTAGAGGACATTCCCCAAGCCTCGAGCAGTACTTC.

The CDR3 region has the DNA TGTGCCAGCAGTGAGCCGGGACAACATTATGGCTACACCTTC. Translated: CASSEPGQHYGYTF. V gene TRBV3-1 combines with J gene TRBJ1-2; weak D call: TRBD1 (6 bases). Looked up from germline, CDR1 is LGHDT and CDR2 is YNNKEL (reference sequence). V was cut by 6 bases and J by 5 bases, with 16 bases left in between. The CDR3 has 14 amino acids.

The J gene is TRBJ2-5, the V gene TRBV18, with D perhaps given as TRBD1 or TRBD2 (5 bases each). The germline V gene has CDR1 KGHSH and CDR2 LQKENI. Trimming cost V 1 base and J 2 bases, with 14 bases left between them. This CDR3 is built from 16 residues. CDR3 in DNA: TGTGCCAGCTCACCACTCGGCTTGGGGGATCAAGAGACCCAGTACTTC. Its protein is CASSPLGLGDQETQYF.

This clonotype appeared a few times. The J gene is TRBJ1-1, the V gene TRBV7-2; the D is unclear. The V end lost 5 bases, the J end lost 7 bases, and 20 bases lay between the germline ends. This CDR3 is 15 amino acids long. The germline gives CDR1 SGHTA, CDR2 FQGNSA. CDR3 sequence (DNA): TGTGCCAGCAGCGACCCCCCTGGTGCCCTCCTTGAAGCTTTCTTT. Translating it yields CASSDPPGALLEAFF.

This clonotype was detected only a few times. The chain combines TRBV6-1 with TRBJ1-6; unclear D gene. V lost 5 bases and J 5 bases, leaving 10 bases between the germline ends. The CDR3 spans 14 residues. Germline V lookup: CDR1 MNHNS, CDR2 SASEGT. CDR3 in amino acids: CASSRGRDNSPLHF. The CDR3 nucleotides are TGTGCCAGCAGTCGAGGGAGGGATAATTCACCCCTCCACTTT.

The sample holds one count of this clonotype. This chain connects TRBV20-1 to TRBJ2-2; D is unresolved. Germline loops: CDR1 DFQATT, CDR2 SNEGSKA (reference sequence). The V gene lost 0 bases and the J gene lost 6 bases, with 14 bases spanning the gap. The CDR3 loop spans 15 amino acids. The CDR3 here is CSAREAKGGAGELFF. The CDR3 bases are TGCAGTGCTAGAGAGGCTAAGGGTGGGGCCGGGGAGCTGTTTTTT.

V gene TRBV12-3 or TRBV12-4 combines with J gene TRBJ2-2, with TRBD1 identical over 7 bases. This CDR3 comprises 15 residues. With 5 bases clipped from V and 6 bases from J, the junction kept 9 bases outside the gene matches. Here the CDR3 reads CASSPPGQVAGELFF. In DNA, the CDR3 is TGTGCCAGCAGTCCCCCTGGACAGGTCGCCGGGGAGCTGTTTTTT.

This clonotype has only a few counts. The CDR3 sequence is CASSYSTYRAGANVLTF. In nucleotides, the CDR3 is TGTGCCAGCAGTTACTCGACCTACAGAGCTGGGGCCAACGTCCTGACTTTC. The rearrangement uses TRBV6-5 and TRBJ2-6; D is undetermined. Germline assignment: CDR1 MNHEY and CDR2 SVGAGI. The CDR3 length is 17 residues. The V end was cut by 0 bases, the J end by 2 bases, with 11 bases between.

This clonotype came up a few times. The V and J genes are TRBV29-1 and TRBJ2-1, with D perhaps matching TRBD2 (6 bases). The germline CDR1 and CDR2 sequences are SQVTM and ANQGSEA. The CDR3 runs 14 residues. V lost 7 bases and J 7 bases, leaving 20 bases between the germline ends. In nucleotides, the CDR3 is TGCAGCGCCCTTCAACCGGGAGATCGGAATGAGCAGTTCTTC. This encodes CSALQPGDRNEQFF.

This clonotype was detected many times. This chain links TRBV20-1 with TRBJ2-5; 8 bases match TRBD2. V lost 5 bases, J lost 4 bases, and 6 bases stayed unmatched. This CDR3 region has 13 residues. Germline V gives CDR1 DFQATT, CDR2 SNEGSKA (reference sequence). The CDR3 sequence is CSASGGPGETQYF. DNA for the CDR3: TGCAGTGCTTCGGGGGGGCCCGGAGAGACCCAGTACTTC.

Many counts were recorded for this clonotype. CDR3 coding DNA: TGTGCCAGCAGCTCCCAGACCAAACAGCCCCAGCATTTT. Protein: CASSSQTKQPQHF. The genes are TRBV7-9 and TRBJ1-5, with D hard to call. CDR1 and CDR2 from the germline V gene are SEHNR and FQNEAQ (reference sequence). The CDR3 consists of 13 residues. V gave up 4 bases and J gave up 7 bases, with 11 bases separating them. The complete variable domain, with remaining parts taken from reference TRBV7-9 and TRBJ1-5, reads DTGVSQNPRHKITKRGQNVTFRCDPISEHNRLYWYRQTLGQGPEFLTYFQNEAQLEKSRLLSDRFSAERPKGSFSTLEIQRTEQGDSAMYLCASSSQTKQPQHFGDGTRLSIL.

There are a few counts of this clonotype. The chain employs TRBV7-9 and TRBJ2-5; no firm D call. V shed 2 bases and J shed 7 bases, with 11 bases lying between them. Germline values: CDR1 SEHNR, CDR2 FQNEAQ (reference sequence). This CDR3 region has 13 residues. CDR3 nucleotide sequence: TGTGCCAGCAGCTTAACTGAACGAGGGACCCAGTACTTC. This sequence encodes CASSLTERGTQYF.

The J gene is TRBJ2-3, the V gene TRBV7-9, with D perhaps TRBD2 (5 bases). CDR1 and CDR2 (germline): SEHNR, FQNEAQ (reference sequence). The CDR3 is made up of 15 amino acids. V was clipped by 2 bases and J by 4 bases, with 13 bases between them. The CDR3 loop is CASSLWAGTSDTQYF. The CDR3 coding sequence is TGTGCCAGCAGCTTATGGGCGGGCACCTCAGATACGCAGTATTTT.